This T cell receptor beta chain was found in a study of Graves' ophthalmopathy and Graves' hyperthyroidism (dated by TCRdb to between 2018 and 2020). About the study as a whole: Peripheral blood samples were taken at the time of initial diagnosis, before any treatment was given. The study used signatures of the TCR beta repertoire to tell Graves' ophthalmopathy apart from Graves' hyperthyroidism and to predict which patients would progress to ophthalmopathy. In total, 135 blood samples were TCR-sequenced: some 43 ophthalmopathy, approximately 80 hyperthyroidism and about 17 hyperthyroidism-to-ophthalmopathy patients. To explore V-J signatures that distinguish ophthalmopathy from hyperthyroidism, a discovery set of 100 patients was enrolled, made up of 40 to 45 with ophthalmopathy and around 57 with stable hyperthyroidism. An independent validation cohort comprised roughly 20 hyperthyroidism patients and about 16 patients who later progressed from hyperthyroidism to ophthalmopathy. T-cell repertoires of thyroid tissue and blood were compared in about six hyperthyroidism patients. After sampling, hyperthyroidism patients received methimazole starting at 30 mg daily, and ophthalmopathy patients received high-dose intravenous methylprednisolone.

Results the study describes overall, beyond this receptor: No statistical method was used to set the sample size in advance, and the investigators knew which group each participant was assigned to. In validation, the model predicted ophthalmopathy progression with about 64% sensitivity and about 77% specificity; more than ten predicted patients were CT-confirmed with GO in a median of 6.5 months. In cross-validation, the 13-signature model distinguished ophthalmopathy from stable hyperthyroidism with approximately 88% sensitivity and about 84% specificity, and in the test set the corresponding values were around 78% and 73%. Most expanded thyroid clonotypes with frequency above 0.001 were also detected in blood, suggesting blood repertoires may reflect the thyroid immune response.

Ophthalmopathy patients were characterized by moderately to severely active disease, a Clinical Activity Score of at least 3, a NOSPECS grade of at least 4, and a disease duration under 3 months. Patients with other autoimmune diseases, uncontrolled infections, pregnancy or lactation were excluded from the study. Clinical symptoms, serum thyroxine, TRAb, thyroid ultrasound and orbital computed tomography were used for diagnosis. PBMCs were isolated from 8 to 10 ml of fresh peripheral blood by Ficoll-Paque density gradient centrifugation. Trizol reagent was used to extract the total RNA, and its quality was then checked on an Agilent 2100 Bioanalyzer. This clonotype was counted ten times or more. What this receptor recognizes is not known. No base-level quality is on record; no much larger clone is a single base apart. CDR1 and CDR2, per the germline V gene, are SGHVS and FNYEAQ. Including cysteine and phenylalanine, the CDR3 has 14 amino acids. Of the read, only the CDR3 DNA is kept; its 42 bases are in frame from base 1. At the junction V is shortened by 1 base and J by 1 base, with 7 bases in between.

For repertoire sequencing, the TCR beta CDR3 regions were amplified from RNA transcripts. HTBI primers and the Qiagen OneStep RT-PCR kit were used in a first-round RT-PCR, which was followed by a second-round multiplex PCR, size selection and purification. Libraries were sequenced on an Illumina HiSeq2000 using paired-end 100 bp reads. The authors' pipeline ran thus. SOAPnuke was used for read processing, and reads with adapters, uncalled bases, a mean Phred below 15, or no exact constant-primer or identifier match were discarded. High-quality paired reads were merged with COPE v1.2.5. Clonotypes were defined as unique nucleotide sequences and were aligned to IMGT TRB V, D and J references using MiTCR v1.1. The analysis was limited to V-J combinations with a frequency above 0.0001, which together covered roughly 99% of the repertoires. For each V-J combination, a TCR clonal expansion and chaos score was defined as F50 clonal expansion divided by the chaos observed in the TCRdist matrix. Welch's t-statistics and random forest were used to reduce the features to around 13 V-J combinations, which were then used as input to a naive Bayes classifier. The similarity between thyroid and blood repertoires was quantified using the Morisita-Horn index. Clones were called with MiXCR by TCRdb after fastp trimmed the public reads at Q25, and only in-frame beta chains were retained. Each CDR3 protein appears once, grouped with its most common genes and DNA. The V and J calls follow TCRdb's processing rather than the paper's. For this sample the table gives almost 750,000 distinct CDR3 sequences, of which approximately 40% were detected only once. In total, the top ten clones hold approximately 46% of the sample.

This receptor chain uses TRBV7-6 and TRBJ1-1, with the D gene too uncertain to name. Sequencing was done on a sample of peripheral blood. The receptor comes from an adult man with Graves' ophthalmopathy. The CDR3 has the sequence CASSLVSGNTEAFF. The nucleotide sequence is given as TGTGCCAGCAGCTTAGTATCCGGGAACACTGAAGCTTTCTTT.